A selection of T cell receptor beta chains follows, all from one sample in a study of cytomegalovirus exposure and HLA in healthy donors. Libraries were prepared by immunoSEQ multiplex PCR; TCRdb keeps only in-frame clonotypes and omits some of them. Of roughly 150,000 clones detected, roughly 76% appear once; the ten largest clones hold about 2%. Sequencing used PBMCs. These TCRs come from a male donor in good health and CMV-seronegative. CDR3s include the opening cysteine and the closing phenylalanine or tryptophan. Fields, in order: V gene, J gene, clone size, D gene, CDR3 protein, CDR3 DNA. The D gene is left open where the match is weak. Some rows have no size entry. The others give once, few or many, or a class for an expanded clone.

TRBV6-1,TRBJ2-2,once,.,CASSFGGGQLGELFF,TGTGCCAGCAGCTTTGGAGGAGGGCAGCTCGGGGAGCTGTTTTTT
TRBV5-1,TRBJ2-7,.,.,CASSSQGGSYEQYF,TGCGCCAGCAGTTCCCAGGGTGGCTCCTACGAGCAGTACTTC
TRBV6-5,TRBJ1-6,.,TRBD1,CASSSTGQLSPLHF,TGTGCCAGCAGTTCTACGGGACAGTTATCACCCCTCCACTTT
TRBV5-1,TRBJ1-3,few,.,CASSPGLSSGNTIYF,TGCGCCAGCAGCCCAGGGTTATCCTCTGGAAACACCATATATTTT
TRBV25-1,TRBJ1-1,.,.,CASSDTQGITEAFF,TGTGCCAGCAGTGATACCCAGGGGATCACTGAAGCTTTCTTT
TRBV18,TRBJ2-2,.,TRBD1,CASSTLQGSSGELFF,TGTGCCAGCTCAACCTTACAGGGGTCTTCCGGGGAGCTGTTTTTT
TRBV9,TRBJ2-5,.,TRBD2,CASSEGGLAGGLLETQYF,TGTGCCAGCAGCGAGGGGGGCCTAGCGGGGGGGCTCTTAGAGACCCAGTACTTC
TRBV19,TRBJ1-2,once,.,CASSSQGHYGYTF,TGTGCCAGTAGCTCCCAGGGGCACTATGGCTACACCTTC
TRBV19,TRBJ1-1,.,.,CASIGWDTRGAAFF,TGTGCCAGTATAGGATGGGACACCCGAGGTGCGGCTTTCTTT
TRBV5-4,TRBJ1-2,.,.,CASSLGGGGGYTF,TGTGCCAGCAGCTTGGGGGGGGGAGGAGGCTACACCTTC
TRBV7-9,TRBJ1-4,few,.,CASSRTPEKLFF,TGTGCCAGCAGCCGGACTCCGGAAAAACTGTTTTTT
TRBV5-1,TRBJ2-1,.,.,CASSLQDNSYNEQFF,TGCGCCAGCAGCCTACAGGACAACTCCTACAATGAGCAGTTCTTC
TRBV9,TRBJ2-1,.,TRBD1,CASSVDGTDYNEQFF,TGTGCCAGCAGCGTAGACGGGACAGATTACAATGAGCAGTTCTTC
TRBV6-4,TRBJ2-5,.,.,CASSDSGTNQETQYF,TGTGCCAGCAGTGACTCCGGGACAAATCAAGAGACCCAGTACTTC
TRBV7-6,TRBJ2-5,few,TRBD1,CASSSGGQPLPQYF,TGTGCCAGCAGCTCAGGGGGACAGCCTCTGCCCCAGTACTTC
TRBV7-9,TRBJ1-2,.,TRBD1,CASSIGQGRYYGYTF,TGTGCCAGCAGCATAGGACAGGGTCGATACTATGGCTACACCTTC
TRBV7-9,TRBJ1-5,once,.,CASSLSRVNQPQHF,TGTGCCAGCAGCTTAAGCCGAGTTAATCAGCCCCAGCATTTT
TRBV19,TRBJ2-1,.,TRBD2,CASSTPAGGPQFF,TGTGCCAGTAGTACCCCAGCGGGGGGGCCTCAGTTCTTC
TRBV6-1,TRBJ2-2,.,TRBD1,CASSDRGANTGELFF,TGTGCCAGCAGCGACAGGGGGGCGAACACCGGGGAGCTGTTTTTT
TRBV6-6,TRBJ2-7,.,.,CASSYGADFEQYF,TGTGCCAGCAGTTACGGGGCGGATTTCGAGCAGTACTTC
TRBV6-1,TRBJ1-4,.,.,CASRITGSYDEKLFF,TGTGCCAGCAGAATTACAGGGTCATACGATGAAAAACTGTTTTTT
TRBV6-1,TRBJ2-1,few,.,CASSGVGGGARYNEQFF,TGTGCCAGCAGTGGGGTCGGAGGGGGGGCACGATACAATGAGCAGTTCTTC
TRBV11-2,TRBJ2-7,.,TRBD2,CASSVTSGYYEQYF,TGTGCCAGCAGCGTGACTAGCGGGTACTACGAGCAGTACTTC
TRBV4-1,TRBJ2-7,.,TRBD1,CASSPGWTGIYEQYF,TGCGCCAGCAGCCCAGGGTGGACAGGGATCTACGAGCAGTACTTC
TRBV10-3,TRBJ2-7,.,TRBD2,CAISEASGGGFSYEQYF,TGTGCCATCAGTGAAGCTAGCGGGGGGGGGTTTAGCTACGAGCAGTACTTC
TRBV19,TRBJ2-1,once,TRBD2,CASSPGGNNEQFF,TGTGCCAGTAGTCCCGGGGGGAACAATGAGCAGTTCTTC
TRBV19,TRBJ2-1,.,.,CASRGGLASEQFF,TGTGCCAGTAGGGGAGGTCTAGCTTCTGAGCAGTTCTTC
TRBV19,TRBJ1-2,few,.,CASNGGGLYGYTF,TGTGCCAGTAACGGAGGAGGGTTGTATGGCTACACCTTC
TRBV9,TRBJ1-6,.,TRBD1,CASSVSQGDPRSSYNSPLHF,TGTGCCAGCAGCGTTTCACAGGGGGACCCCAGGAGCTCCTATAATTCACCCCTCCACTTT